The rows below give T cell receptor beta chains drawn from one sample of a study of blood T cell repertoires in COVID-19. Profiled with immunoSEQ multiplex PCR; TCRdb holds only in-frame clones, not every one. The sample lists fewer than 350,000 clones; about nine tenths were seen once. The sample was peripheral blood. The receptors here all came from a man aged 25 to 40 with COVID-19, enrolled during active disease. Each CDR3 is given with its conserved first and last residue. D genes are given only for firm matches. Clone size is stated in some rows and not others, as once, few, many or a class when expanded.

size,J,D,V,DNA,CDR3
-,TRBJ1-1,TRBD1,TRBV5-6,TGTGCCAGCAGCCCGGAGACAGGGGCAACAACTGAAGCTTTCTTT,CASSPETGATTEAFF
-,TRBJ1-2,-,TRBV2,TGTGCTCGGGGGGACTTACCCCCTAACTATGGCTACACCTTC,CARGDLPPNYGYTF
-,TRBJ2-5,TRBD2,TRBV5-1,TGCGCCAGCAGCCCAAGACTAGCGGGAGGGCAAGAGACCCAGTACTTC,CASSPRLAGGQETQYF
-,TRBJ2-7,-,TRBV6-5,TGTGCCAGCACCCCGGACACCCGCGGCTACGAGCAGTACTTC,CASTPDTRGYEQYF
-,TRBJ2-1,TRBD2,TRBV12-3/TRBV12-4,TGTGCCAGCACTAGCGGGGGGGCCCATGAGCAGTTCTTC,CASTSGGAHEQFF
-,TRBJ2-1,-,TRBV28,TGTGCCAGCAGTCCAGGGGCCAGGGTTCATGAGCAGTTCTTC,CASSPGARVHEQFF
-,TRBJ1-5,-,TRBV27,TGTGCCAGCAGTTTCTTACAGAATAGCAATCAGCCCCAGCATTTT,CASSFLQNSNQPQHF
-,TRBJ2-6,-,TRBV19,TGTGCCAGTAGTTGGGGTAGCGGCTCTGGGGCCAACGTCCTGACTTTC,CASSWGSGSGANVLTF
-,TRBJ2-7,-,TRBV7-2,TGTGCCAGCAGCCGTGGACACGGTAACGAGCAGTACTTC,CASSRGHGNEQYF
few,TRBJ1-5,-,TRBV18,TGTGCCAGCTCACCACCTGACAGTTACCAGCATTTT,CASSPPDSYQHF
-,TRBJ1-4,-,TRBV20-1,TGCAGTGCTAGATCCCAGTTGGAACTGTTTTTT,CSARSQLELFF
-,TRBJ1-1,TRBD1,TRBV28,TGTGCCAGCAGTTTAAGGGTCCGGACAGGGACTGAAGCTTTCTTT,CASSLRVRTGTEAFF
-,TRBJ2-5,TRBD1,TRBV19,TGTGCCAGTAGTATAGGGGACAGGGGGCTCGGAGAGACCCAGTACTTC,CASSIGDRGLGETQYF
-,TRBJ1-1,-,TRBV6-6,TGTGCCAGCAGTTATCCGGGGAGGAACACTGAAGCTTTCTTT,CASSYPGRNTEAFF
-,TRBJ2-7,TRBD2,TRBV12-5,TGTGCTAGTGGTTTGGTACCCCCTCGGGGGGTGTACGAGCAGTACTTC,CASGLVPPRGVYEQYF
-,TRBJ2-1,TRBD2,TRBV29-1,TGCAGCGTTGAATACCGGGAGGGCCCATACAATGAGCAGTTCTTC,CSVEYREGPYNEQFF
few,TRBJ1-1,-,TRBV19,TGTGCCAGTAGGGTCCGAGGGGGCACTGAAGCTTTCTTT,CASRVRGGTEAFF
-,TRBJ1-5,TRBD1,TRBV2,TGTGCCAGCAGTGCACCGGGACAGGGGAATCAGCCCCAGCATTTT,CASSAPGQGNQPQHF
-,TRBJ1-2,-,TRBV28,TGTGCCAGCAGTCGCGGAGGAGCTAACTATGGCTACACCTTC,CASSRGGANYGYTF